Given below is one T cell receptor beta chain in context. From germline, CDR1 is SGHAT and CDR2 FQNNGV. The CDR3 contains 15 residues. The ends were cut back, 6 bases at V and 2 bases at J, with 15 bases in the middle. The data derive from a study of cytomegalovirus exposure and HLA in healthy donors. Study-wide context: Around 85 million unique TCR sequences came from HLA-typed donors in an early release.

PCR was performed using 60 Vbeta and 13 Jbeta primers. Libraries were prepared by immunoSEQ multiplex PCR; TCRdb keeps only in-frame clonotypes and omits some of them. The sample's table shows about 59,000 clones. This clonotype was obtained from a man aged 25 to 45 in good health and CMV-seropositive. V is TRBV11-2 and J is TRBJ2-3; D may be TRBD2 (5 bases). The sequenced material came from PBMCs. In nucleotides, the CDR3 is TGTGCCAGCAGTTACCTAGCTCCTTACACAGATACGCAGTATTTT. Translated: CASSYLAPYTDTQYF.